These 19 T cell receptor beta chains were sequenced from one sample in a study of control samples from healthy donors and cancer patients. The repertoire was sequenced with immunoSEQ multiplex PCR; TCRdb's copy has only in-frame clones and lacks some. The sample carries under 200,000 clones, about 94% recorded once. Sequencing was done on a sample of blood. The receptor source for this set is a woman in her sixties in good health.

The CDR3 DNA reads as TGTGCCAGCAGCCCCCGACCCTACAATGAGCAGTTCTTC. Translated, it gives CASSPRPYNEQFF. The J gene is TRBJ2-1, the V gene TRBV9; D is unclear. Germline CDR1 is SGDLS and CDR2 is YYNGEE. This CDR3 comprises 13 residues. V was pared by 4 bases and J by 2 bases, with 7 bases between.

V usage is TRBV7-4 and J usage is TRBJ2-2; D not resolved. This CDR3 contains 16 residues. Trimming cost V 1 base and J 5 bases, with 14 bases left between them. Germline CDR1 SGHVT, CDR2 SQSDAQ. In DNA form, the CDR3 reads TGTGCCAGCAGCTTAGATCCGGTGAATGGGACCGGGGAGCTGTTTTTT. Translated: CASSLDPVNGTGELFF.

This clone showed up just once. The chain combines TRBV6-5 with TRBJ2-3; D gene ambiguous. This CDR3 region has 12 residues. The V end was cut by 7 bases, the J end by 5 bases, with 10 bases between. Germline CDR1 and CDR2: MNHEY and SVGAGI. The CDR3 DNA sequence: TGTGCCAGCATAAACATAGAAGATACGCAGTATTTT. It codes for CASINIEDTQYF.

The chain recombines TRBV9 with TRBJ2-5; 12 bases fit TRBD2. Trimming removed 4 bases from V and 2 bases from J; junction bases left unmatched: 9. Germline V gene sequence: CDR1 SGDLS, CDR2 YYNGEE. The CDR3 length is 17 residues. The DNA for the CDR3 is TGTGCCAGCAGCACAAGGACTAGCGGGGCAATACAAGAGACCCAGTACTTC. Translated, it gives CASSTRTSGAIQETQYF.

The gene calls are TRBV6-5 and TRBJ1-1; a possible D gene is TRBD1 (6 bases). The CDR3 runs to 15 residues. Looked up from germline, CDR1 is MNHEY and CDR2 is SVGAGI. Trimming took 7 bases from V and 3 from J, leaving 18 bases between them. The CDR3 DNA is TGTGCCAGCACCAAAGAGTACAGGGCCCACACTGAAGCTTTCTTT. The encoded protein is CASTKEYRAHTEAFF.

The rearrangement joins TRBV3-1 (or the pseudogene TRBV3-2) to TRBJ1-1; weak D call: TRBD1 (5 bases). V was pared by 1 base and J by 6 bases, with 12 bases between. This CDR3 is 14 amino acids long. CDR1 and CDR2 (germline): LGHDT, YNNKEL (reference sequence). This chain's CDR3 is CASSQVVVGAEAFF. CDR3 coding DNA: TGTGCCAGCAGCCAAGTTGTGGTGGGGGCTGAAGCTTTCTTT.

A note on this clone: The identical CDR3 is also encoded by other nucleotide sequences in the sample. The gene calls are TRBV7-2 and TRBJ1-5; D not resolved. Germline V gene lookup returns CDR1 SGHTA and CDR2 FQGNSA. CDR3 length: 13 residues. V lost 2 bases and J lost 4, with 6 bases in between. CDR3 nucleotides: TGTGCCAGCAGCTTAAGGGAAAATCAGCCCCAGCATTTT. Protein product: CASSLRENQPQHF.

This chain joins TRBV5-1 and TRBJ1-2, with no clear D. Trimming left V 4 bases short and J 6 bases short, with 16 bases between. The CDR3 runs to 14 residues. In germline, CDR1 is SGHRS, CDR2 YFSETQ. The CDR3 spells CASSPRGGFHGYTF. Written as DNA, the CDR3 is TGCGCCAGCAGCCCCCGTGGCGGGTTTCATGGCTACACCTTC.

CDR3 DNA: TGTGCCTGGAGGTCAGGATATAGCAATCAGCCCCAGCATTTT. Residues: CAWRSGYSNQPQHF. This chain joins TRBV30 and TRBJ1-5; D ambiguous. CDR1 and CDR2 from the germline V gene are GTSNPN and SVGIG (reference sequence). V was shortened by 3 bases and J by 0 bases, with 9 bases between the two germline ends. The CDR3 consists of 14 residues. Variable domain in full (rest from reference TRBV30 and TRBJ1-5): SQTIHQWPATLVQPVGSPLSLECTVEGTSNPNLYWYRQAAGRGLQLLFYSVGIGQISSEVPQNLSASRPQDRQFILSSKKLLLSDSGFYLCAWRSGYSNQPQHFGDGTRLSIL.

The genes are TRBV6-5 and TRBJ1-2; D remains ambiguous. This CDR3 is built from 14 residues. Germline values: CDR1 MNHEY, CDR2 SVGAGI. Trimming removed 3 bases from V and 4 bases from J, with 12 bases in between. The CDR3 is CASSYRSQSYGYTF. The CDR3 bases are TGTGCCAGCAGTTATAGGTCCCAGTCCTATGGCTACACCTTC.

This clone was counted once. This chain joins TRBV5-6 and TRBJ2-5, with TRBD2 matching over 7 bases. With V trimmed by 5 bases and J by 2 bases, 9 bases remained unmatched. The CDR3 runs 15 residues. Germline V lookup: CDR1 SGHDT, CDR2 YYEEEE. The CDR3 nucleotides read TGTGCCAGCAGAGTCAGCGGGGTGGGACAAGAGACCCAGTACTTC. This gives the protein CASRVSGVGQETQYF.

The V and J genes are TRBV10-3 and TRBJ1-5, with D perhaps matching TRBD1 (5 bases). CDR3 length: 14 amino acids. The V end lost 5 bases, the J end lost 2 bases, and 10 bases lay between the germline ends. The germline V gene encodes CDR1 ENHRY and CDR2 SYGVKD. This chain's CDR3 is CAISPGVGNQPQHF. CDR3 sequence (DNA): TGTGCCATCAGTCCGGGGGTAGGCAATCAGCCCCAGCATTTT.

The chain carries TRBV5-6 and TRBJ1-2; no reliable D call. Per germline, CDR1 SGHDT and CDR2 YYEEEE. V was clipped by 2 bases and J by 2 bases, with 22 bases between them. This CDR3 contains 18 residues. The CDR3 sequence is CASSLGGPVTLSNYGYTF. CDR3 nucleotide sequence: TGTGCCAGCAGCTTAGGCGGTCCGGTCACACTCTCAAACTATGGCTACACCTTC.

The CDR3 region is CAWNPRVPDTQYF. The CDR3 DNA follows: TGTGCCTGGAACCCGAGGGTCCCAGATACGCAGTATTTT. J is TRBJ2-3 and V is TRBV30; weak D call: TRBD2 (5 bases). There are 13 residues in the CDR3. Trimming pared 4 bases from V and 4 bases from J, leaving 12 bases between. Germline V lookup: CDR1 GTSNPN, CDR2 SVGIG (reference sequence).

The CDR3 loop is CASSSSTYYGYTF. CDR3 nucleotides: TGTGCCAGCTCATCTAGTACCTACTATGGCTACACCTTC. This sequence joins TRBV18 and TRBJ1-2; D uncertain. In germline, CDR1 is KGHSH, CDR2 LQKENI. Trimming took off 5 bases at V and 3 bases at J, with 10 bases between the two ends. The CDR3 contains 13 residues.

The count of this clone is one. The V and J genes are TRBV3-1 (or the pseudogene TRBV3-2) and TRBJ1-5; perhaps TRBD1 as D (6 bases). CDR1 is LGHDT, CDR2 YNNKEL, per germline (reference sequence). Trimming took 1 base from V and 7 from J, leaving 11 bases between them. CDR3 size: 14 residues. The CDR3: CASSQGQDLQPQHF. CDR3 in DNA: TGTGCCAGCAGCCAAGGACAGGACCTCCAGCCCCAGCATTTT.

The CDR3 loop reads CASSLGTAILSYEQYF. The CDR3 nucleotides are TGCGCCAGCAGCTTGGGGACAGCCATTCTCTCCTACGAGCAGTACTTC. The genes are TRBV5-1 and TRBJ2-7; D possibly corresponds to TRBD1 (6 bases). The CDR3 extends over 16 amino acids. V lost 0 bases to trimming and J lost 0 bases, with 13 bases between them. CDR1 is SGHRS, CDR2 YFSETQ, per germline.

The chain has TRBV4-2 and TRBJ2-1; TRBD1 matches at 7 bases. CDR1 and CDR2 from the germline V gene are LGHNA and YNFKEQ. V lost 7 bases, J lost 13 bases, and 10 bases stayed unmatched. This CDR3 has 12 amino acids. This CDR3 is CASTLDGQVQFF. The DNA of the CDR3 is TGTGCCAGCACCCTAGACGGACAGGTCCAGTTCTTC.

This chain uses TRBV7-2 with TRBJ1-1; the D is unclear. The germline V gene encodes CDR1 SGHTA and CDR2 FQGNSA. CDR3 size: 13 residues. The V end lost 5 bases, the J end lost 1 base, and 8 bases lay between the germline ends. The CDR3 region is CASSLHQNTEAFF. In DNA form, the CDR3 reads TGTGCCAGCAGCCTCCATCAGAACACTGAAGCTTTCTTT. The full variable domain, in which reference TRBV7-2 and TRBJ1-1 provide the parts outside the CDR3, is GAGVSQSPSNKVTEKGKDVELRCDPISGHTALYWYRQSLGQGLEFLIYFQGNSAPDKSGLPSDRFSAERTGGSVSTLTIQRTQQEDSAVYLCASSLHQNTEAFFGQGTRLTVV.